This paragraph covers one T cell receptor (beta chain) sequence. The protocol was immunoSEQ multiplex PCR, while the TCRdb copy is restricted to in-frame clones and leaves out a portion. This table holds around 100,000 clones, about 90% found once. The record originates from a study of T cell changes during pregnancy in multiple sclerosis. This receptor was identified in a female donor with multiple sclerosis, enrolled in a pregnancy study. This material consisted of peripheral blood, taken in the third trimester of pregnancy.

CDR3 bases: TGTGCCAGCAGCGTCAGGGACAGGGGGCACGAGCAGTACTTC. This codes for CASSVRDRGHEQYF. The V and J genes are TRBV9 and TRBJ2-7; TRBD1 agrees at 12 bases. V lost 2 bases, J lost 5 bases, and 2 bases stayed unmatched. Germline assignment: CDR1 SGDLS and CDR2 YYNGEE. The CDR3 is 14 amino acids.